Below, 9 T cell receptor beta chains from the same sample are listed, as sequenced in a study of regulatory T cells in long-lasting Graves disease. Through Arm-PCR of CDR3 regions and iRepertoire HTBI primers, TCR beta libraries were built. TCRdb re-derived calls from the multiplex PCR reads in MiXCR, one entry per CDR3 protein. This table has approximately 490,000 distinct CDR3 sequences, 15% to 20% appearing once. Described time point: newly diagnosed GD, antithyroid drugs for less than 3 months. The TCR library used RNA extracted from PBMCs. This sample also belongs to another study, concerning T cells in Graves' hyperthyroidism and ophthalmopathy.

The sample here was peripheral blood mononuclear cells (PBMCs), taken at new diagnosis, from a patient treated with antithyroid drugs. The receptors stem from a man in his forties with Graves disease.

A remark on this clonotype: The CDR3 does not close with the conserved phenylalanine or tryptophan, likely indicating a read error. V is TRBV7-3 and J is TRBJ2-6; no reliable D call. The CDR3 is made up of 16 amino acids. The ends were cut back, 1 base at V and 2 bases at J, with 9 bases in the middle. Germline V gene sequence: CDR1 SGHTA, CDR2 FQGTGA. The CDR3 DNA reads as TGTGCCAGCAGCTTAATATCGGGCCCTGGGGCCAACGTCCTGACTCTC. Translation: CASSLISGPGANVLTL.

At least ten counts were recorded for this clonotype. The chain employs TRBV12-3 or TRBV12-4 and TRBJ2-3; 8 nucleotides line up with TRBD1. This CDR3 region has 15 residues. Trimming took 6 bases from V and 0 from J; bases not matched to a gene: 5. Here the CDR3 reads CASSKDRDSTDTQYF. CDR3 coding DNA: TGTGCCAGCAGCAAGGACAGGGATAGCACAGATACGCAGTATTTT.

This rearrangement joins TRBV11-3 to TRBJ2-7, with TRBD1 matching 12 bases. This CDR3 has 14 amino acids. Per germline, CDR1 SGHNT and CDR2 YENEEA. V dropped 5 bases and J dropped 9; count of bases not matched to a gene: 8. For the CDR3, the DNA is TGTGCCAGCAGCCCCGGGACAGGGGGCGCCGGGCAGTACTTC. Translation gives CASSPGTGGAGQYF.

Worth noting for this clonotype: Since a much larger clone is just one base distant, this may be a read error. The chain employs TRBV6-2 or TRBV6-3 and TRBJ2-7, with 10 bases lining up with TRBD1. The J segment lost 2 bases and the V segment lost 5 bases, leaving 3 bases of the junction unmatched. The CDR3 loop spans 14 amino acids. Per the germline V gene, CDR1 is MNHEY and CDR2 is SVGEGT. The CDR3 spells CASSGGTGAYEQYF. CDR3 sequence (DNA): TGTGCCAGCAGTGGCGGGACAGGGGCCTACGAGCAGTACTTC.

This clonotype has ten or more counts. The chain joins TRBV10-3 to TRBJ2-7; no clear D gene. V was shortened by 0 bases and J by 2 bases, with 5 bases between the two germline ends. CDR1 and CDR2 (germline): ENHRY, SYGVKD. This CDR3 comprises 13 residues. The CDR3 spells CAISESDPYEQYF. The CDR3 nucleotides are TGTGCCATCAGTGAGTCAGATCCCTACGAGCAGTACTTC.

This clonotype has a handful of counts. V usage is TRBV27 and J usage is TRBJ2-2; D gene ambiguous. Germline loops: CDR1 MNHEY, CDR2 SMNVEV (reference sequence). With 2 bases removed from V and 1 base from J, the gap between germline ends came to 11 bases. The CDR3 covers 16 residues. The CDR3 sequence: CASSLRAARNTGELFF. In DNA form, the CDR3 reads TGTGCCAGCAGTTTAAGGGCAGCTCGGAACACCGGGGAGCTGTTTTTT.

In the case of this clonotype: Possible read error: a much larger clone is one base away. The final CDR3 position lacks the conserved phenylalanine or tryptophan, pointing to a likely read error. The chain employs TRBV24-1 and TRBJ2-1; D is unclear. Germline V gives CDR1 KGHDR, CDR2 SFDVKD. The CDR3 runs 13 residues. V dropped 2 bases and J dropped 10 bases, with 11 bases sitting between them. CDR3 sequence: CATSDSGSAEQFL. CDR3 bases: TGTGCCACCAGTGATTCCGGTTCCGCGGAGCAGTTCCTC.

This clonotype was picked up a small number of times. This sequence joins TRBV6-2 or TRBV6-3 and TRBJ2-5; TRBD1 agrees at 9 bases. Germline trimming cut 5 bases from V and 4 bases from J; bases unmatched to any gene: 8. There are 15 residues in the CDR3. From germline, CDR1 is MNHEY and CDR2 SVGEGT. The CDR3 nucleotides read TGTGCCAGCAGTCTGGGACAGGGCAAAGGAGAGACCCAGTACTTC. This translates into CASSLGQGKGETQYF.

The table lists this clonotype with many counts. Here the CDR3 DNA reads TGTGCCAGCAGTTTTATGGACAGGGAAGAGACCCAGTACTTC. This codes for CASSFMDREETQYF. The chain employs TRBV12-3 or TRBV12-4 and TRBJ2-5; 8 bases are shared with TRBD1. The CDR3 is 14 residues long. Unmatched junction bases numbered 3, after V lost 3 bases and J lost 3 bases.